This TCR beta chain was recovered during a study of patients and donors after allogeneic stem cell transplantation. TCRdb fed the RT-PCR reads into MiXCR, producing one record per CDR3 protein. The sample includes 400,000 to 500,000 distinct CDR3 sequences, roughly 16% of them seen just once. The germline V gene encodes CDR1 DFQATT and CDR2 SNEGSKA (reference sequence). This CDR3 is built from 10 residues. V lost 6 bases and J 6 bases, leaving 8 bases between the germline ends. This clonotype was obtained from a human donor who was either an allogeneic HSCT recipient or a stem cell or donor lymphocyte infusion donor (not recorded which). It is not recorded whose cells these are; they may come from a transplant donor. Sequencing used blood, either unsorted or a sorted T cell fraction (not recorded which). The rearrangement links TRBV20-1 to TRBJ1-1; D remains unclear. In nucleotides, the CDR3 is TGCAGTGCGACGACCCCTGAAGCTTTCTTT. Translation: CSATTPEAFF.